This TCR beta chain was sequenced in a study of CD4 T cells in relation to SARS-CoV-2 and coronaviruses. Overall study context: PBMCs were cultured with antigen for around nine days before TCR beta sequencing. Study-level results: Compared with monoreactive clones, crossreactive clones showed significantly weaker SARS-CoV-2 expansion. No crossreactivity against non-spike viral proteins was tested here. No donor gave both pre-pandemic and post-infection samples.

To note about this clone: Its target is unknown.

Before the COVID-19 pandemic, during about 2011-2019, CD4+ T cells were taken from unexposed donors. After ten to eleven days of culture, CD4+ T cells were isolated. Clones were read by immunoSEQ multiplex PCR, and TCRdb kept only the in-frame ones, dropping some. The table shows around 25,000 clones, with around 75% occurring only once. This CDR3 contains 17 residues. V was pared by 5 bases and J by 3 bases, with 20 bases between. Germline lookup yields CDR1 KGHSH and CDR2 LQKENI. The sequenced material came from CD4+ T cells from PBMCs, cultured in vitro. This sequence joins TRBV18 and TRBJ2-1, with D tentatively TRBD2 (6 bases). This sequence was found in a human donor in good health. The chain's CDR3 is CASSKVQGGGNYNEQFF. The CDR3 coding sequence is TGTGCCAGCTCAAAGGTTCAGGGTGGAGGGAACTACAATGAGCAGTTCTTC.